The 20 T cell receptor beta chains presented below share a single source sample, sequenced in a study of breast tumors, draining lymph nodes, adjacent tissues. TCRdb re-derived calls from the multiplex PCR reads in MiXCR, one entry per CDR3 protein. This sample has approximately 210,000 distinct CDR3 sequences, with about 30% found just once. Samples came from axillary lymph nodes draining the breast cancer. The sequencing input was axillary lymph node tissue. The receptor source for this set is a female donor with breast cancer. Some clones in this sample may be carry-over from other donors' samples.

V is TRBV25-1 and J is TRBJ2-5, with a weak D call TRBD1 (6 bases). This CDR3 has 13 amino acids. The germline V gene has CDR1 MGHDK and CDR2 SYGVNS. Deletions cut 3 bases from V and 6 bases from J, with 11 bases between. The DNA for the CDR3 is TGTGCCAGCAGTGATACAGGGCGGCAGACCCAGTACTTC. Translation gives CASSDTGRQTQYF.

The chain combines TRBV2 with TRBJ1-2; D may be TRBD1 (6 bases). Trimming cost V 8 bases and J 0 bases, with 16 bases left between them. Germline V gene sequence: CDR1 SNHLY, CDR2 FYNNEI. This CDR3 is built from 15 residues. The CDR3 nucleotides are TGTGCCAGCGTCCGGACAGCCCTCTCTAACTATGGCTACACCTTC. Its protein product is CASVRTALSNYGYTF.

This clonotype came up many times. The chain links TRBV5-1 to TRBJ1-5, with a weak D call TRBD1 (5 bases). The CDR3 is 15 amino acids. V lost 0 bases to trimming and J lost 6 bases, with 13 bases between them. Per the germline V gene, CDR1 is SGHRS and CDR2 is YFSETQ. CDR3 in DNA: TGCGCCAGCAGCTTGGCCGGGGGATTTGGTCAGCCCCAGCATTTT. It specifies CASSLAGGFGQPQHF.

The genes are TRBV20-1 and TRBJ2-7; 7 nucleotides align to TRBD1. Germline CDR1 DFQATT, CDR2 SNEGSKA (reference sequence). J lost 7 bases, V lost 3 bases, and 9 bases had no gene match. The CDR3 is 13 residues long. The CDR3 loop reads CSARGSTGLEQYF. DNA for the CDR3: TGCAGTGCTAGGGGATCGACAGGGTTGGAGCAGTACTTC.

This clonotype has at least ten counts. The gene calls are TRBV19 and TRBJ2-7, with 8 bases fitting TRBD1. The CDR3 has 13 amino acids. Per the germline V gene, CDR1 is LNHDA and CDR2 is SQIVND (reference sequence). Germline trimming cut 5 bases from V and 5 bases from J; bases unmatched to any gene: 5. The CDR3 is CASSPNRGDEQYF. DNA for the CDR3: TGTGCCAGTAGTCCCAACAGGGGGGACGAGCAGTACTTC.

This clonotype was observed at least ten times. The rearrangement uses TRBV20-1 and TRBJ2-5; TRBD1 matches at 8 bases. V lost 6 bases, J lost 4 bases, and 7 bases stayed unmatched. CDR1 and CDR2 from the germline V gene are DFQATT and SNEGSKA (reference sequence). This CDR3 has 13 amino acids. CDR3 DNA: TGCAGTGCGTCGGACAGGGCCCCAGAGACCCAGTACTTC. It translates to CSASDRAPETQYF.

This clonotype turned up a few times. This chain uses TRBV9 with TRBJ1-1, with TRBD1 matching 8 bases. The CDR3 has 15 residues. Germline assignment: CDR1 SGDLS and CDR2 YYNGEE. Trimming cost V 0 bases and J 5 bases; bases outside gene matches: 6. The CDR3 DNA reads TGTGCCAGCAGCGTAGACGGACAGGGTGGGACTGAAGCTTTCTTT. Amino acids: CASSVDGQGGTEAFF.

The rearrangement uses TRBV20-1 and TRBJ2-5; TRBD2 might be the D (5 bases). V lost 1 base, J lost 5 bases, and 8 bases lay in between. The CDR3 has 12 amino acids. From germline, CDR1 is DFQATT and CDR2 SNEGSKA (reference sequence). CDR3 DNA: TGCAGTGCTAGAGTCCCGGGGGAGACCCAGTACTTC. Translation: CSARVPGETQYF.

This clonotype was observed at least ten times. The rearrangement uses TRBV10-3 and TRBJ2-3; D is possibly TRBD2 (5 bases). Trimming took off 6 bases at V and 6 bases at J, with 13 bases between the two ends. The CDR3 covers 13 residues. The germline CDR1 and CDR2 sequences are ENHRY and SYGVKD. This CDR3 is CAIRSGGGDTQYF. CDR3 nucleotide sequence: TGTGCCATCAGGTCCGGAGGCGGGGATACGCAGTATTTT.

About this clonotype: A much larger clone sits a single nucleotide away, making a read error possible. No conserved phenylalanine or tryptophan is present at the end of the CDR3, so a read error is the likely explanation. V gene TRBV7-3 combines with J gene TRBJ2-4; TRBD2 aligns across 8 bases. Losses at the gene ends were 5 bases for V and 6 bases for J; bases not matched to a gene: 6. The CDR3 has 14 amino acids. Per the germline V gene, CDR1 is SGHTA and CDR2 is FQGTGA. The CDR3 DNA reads TGTGCCAGCAGCGCCGGGGGGGATGCAAACATTCAGTACCTC. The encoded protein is CASSAGGDANIQYL.

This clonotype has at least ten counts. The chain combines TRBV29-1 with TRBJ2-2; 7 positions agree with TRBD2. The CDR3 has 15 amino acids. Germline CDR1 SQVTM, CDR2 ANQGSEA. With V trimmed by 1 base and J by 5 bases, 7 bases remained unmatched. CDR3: CSVEGGGLETGELFF. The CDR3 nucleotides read TGCAGCGTTGAAGGGGGGGGATTAGAGACCGGGGAGCTGTTTTTT.

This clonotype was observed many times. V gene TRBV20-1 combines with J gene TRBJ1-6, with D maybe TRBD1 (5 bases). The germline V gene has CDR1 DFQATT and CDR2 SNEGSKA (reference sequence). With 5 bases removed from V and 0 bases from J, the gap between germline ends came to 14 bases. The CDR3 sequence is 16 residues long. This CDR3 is CSAWIRESSYNSPLHF. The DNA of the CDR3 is TGCAGTGCTTGGATCAGGGAAAGCTCCTATAATTCACCCCTCCACTTT.

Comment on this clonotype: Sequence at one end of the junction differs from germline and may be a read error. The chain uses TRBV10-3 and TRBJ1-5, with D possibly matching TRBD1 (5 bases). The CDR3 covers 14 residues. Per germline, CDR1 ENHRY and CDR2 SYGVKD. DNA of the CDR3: TGTGCCATCAGTGATCAGGACGCGGGGCAGCCCCGGCATTTT. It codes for CAISDQDAGQPRHF.

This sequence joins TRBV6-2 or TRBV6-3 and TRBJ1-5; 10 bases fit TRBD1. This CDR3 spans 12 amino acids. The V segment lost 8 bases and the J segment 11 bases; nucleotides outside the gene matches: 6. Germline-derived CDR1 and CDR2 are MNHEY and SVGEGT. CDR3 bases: TGTGCCAGCGGGACAGGGGTGGAGACCCAGCATTTT. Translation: CASGTGVETQHF.

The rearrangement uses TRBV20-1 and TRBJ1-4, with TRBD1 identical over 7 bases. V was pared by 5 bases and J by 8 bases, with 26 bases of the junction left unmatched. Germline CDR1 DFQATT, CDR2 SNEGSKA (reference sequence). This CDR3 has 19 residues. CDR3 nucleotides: TGCAGTGCTCAAATAGCGGTCTCCTACAATGAGCAGGGGGGAGAAAAACTGTTTTTT. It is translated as CSAQIAVSYNEQGGEKLFF.

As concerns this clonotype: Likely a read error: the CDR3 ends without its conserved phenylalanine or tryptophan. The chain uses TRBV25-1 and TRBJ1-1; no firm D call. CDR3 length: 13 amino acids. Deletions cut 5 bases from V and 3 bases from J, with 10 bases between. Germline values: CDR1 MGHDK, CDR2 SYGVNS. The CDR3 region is CASSILGDTEAFL. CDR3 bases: TGTGCCAGCAGTATACTGGGCGACACTGAAGCTTTCCTT.

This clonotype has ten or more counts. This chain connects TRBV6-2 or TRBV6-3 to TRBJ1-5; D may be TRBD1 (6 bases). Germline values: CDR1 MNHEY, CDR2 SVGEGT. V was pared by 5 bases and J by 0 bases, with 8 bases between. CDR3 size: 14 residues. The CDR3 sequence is CASSRTDSNQPQHF. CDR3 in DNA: TGTGCCAGCAGTCGGACAGATAGCAATCAGCCCCAGCATTTT.

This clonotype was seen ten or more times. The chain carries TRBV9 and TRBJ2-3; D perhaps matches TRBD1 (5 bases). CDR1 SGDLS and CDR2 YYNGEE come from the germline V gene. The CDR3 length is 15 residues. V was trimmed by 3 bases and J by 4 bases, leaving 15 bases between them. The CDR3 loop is CASSATSKGPDTQYF. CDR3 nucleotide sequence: TGTGCCAGCAGCGCTACATCTAAGGGGCCAGATACGCAGTATTTT.

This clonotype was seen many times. The CDR3 coding sequence is TGTGCCAGCAGTGAGGGACAGGGCCCTTATGGCTACACCTTC. This encodes CASSEGQGPYGYTF. The rearrangement uses TRBV2 and TRBJ1-2, with 9 bases matching TRBD1. The CDR3 has 14 residues. CDR1 and CDR2 from the germline V gene are SNHLY and FYNNEI. Germline trimming cut 3 bases from V and 5 bases from J; bases unmatched to any gene: 4.

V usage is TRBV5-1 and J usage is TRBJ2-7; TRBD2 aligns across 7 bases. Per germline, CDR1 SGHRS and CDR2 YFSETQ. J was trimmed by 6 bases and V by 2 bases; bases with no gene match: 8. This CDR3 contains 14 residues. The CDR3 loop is CASSFWGGAAEQYF. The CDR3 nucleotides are TGCGCCAGCAGCTTCTGGGGGGGTGCGGCCGAGCAGTACTTC.